This T cell receptor beta chain is from a study of chemoradiotherapy in HPV16-positive cancers. Only in-frame clones appear in the TCRdb table, and some are missing; sequencing was by immunoSEQ multiplex PCR. The sample shows under 20,000 clones, roughly 82% of them seen only once. From germline, CDR1 is SGHDT and CDR2 YYEEEE. CDR3 length: 16 residues. Trimming cost V 0 bases and J 10 bases; bases outside gene matches: 10. V usage is TRBV5-6 and J usage is TRBJ2-1; 10 bases are a match to TRBD1. The specimen was blood, collected from a patient who underwent chemoradiotherapy. The source of this sequence is a human donor with HPV-associated anogenital cancer. The CDR3 DNA is TGTGCCAGCAGCTTGGACACCGGGACAGGGGTTGGCGAGCAGTTCTTC. Its translation: CASSLDTGTGVGEQFF.